A selection of T cell receptor beta chains follows, all from one sample in a study of blood T cell repertoires in COVID-19. Profiled with immunoSEQ multiplex PCR; TCRdb holds only in-frame clones, not every one. Of approximately 270,000 clones detected, approximately 89% appear once; the ten largest clones hold 1.5% to 2%. Sequenced material: PBMCs or T cells enriched from blood (not recorded which). The receptor set was obtained from a woman aged 55-70 years who had recovered from COVID-19. CDR3s include the opening cysteine and the closing phenylalanine or tryptophan. A D gene is named only where the DNA matches it firmly. Some rows have no size entry. The others give once, few or many, or a class for an expanded clone.

TRBV11-2	TRBJ1-2	NA	NA	TGTGCCAGCAGCAACAACTCCCAGGGAAGAGGAGGCTACACCTTC	CASSNNSQGRGGYTF
TRBV7-9	TRBJ1-2	NA	NA	TGTGCCAGCAGCTTATCTGATGTTAAAAGCTTAGCAGGCTACACCTTC	CASSLSDVKSLAGYTF
TRBV30	TRBJ2-3	NA	TRBD2	TGTGCCTTAGGACGCGGGGGAAGATCGGATACGCAGTATTTT	CALGRGGRSDTQYF
TRBV28	TRBJ1-1	NA	NA	TGTGCCAGCAGTTTACCCCCCGGGGAAGCTTTCTTT	CASSLPPGEAFF
TRBV27	TRBJ1-2	NA	NA	TGTGCCAGCAGTTTAAGGTCAGGGGCGAGCTATGGCTACACCTTC	CASSLRSGASYGYTF
TRBV5-1	TRBJ2-2	NA	TRBD1	TGCGCCAGCAGGACAGGGGGCGACACCGGGGAGCTGTTTTTT	CASRTGGDTGELFF
TRBV24-1	TRBJ1-2	NA	TRBD1	TGTGCCACCAGTGAGGGGGACAGGGACCCTACTCACTATGGCTACACCTTC	CATSEGDRDPTHYGYTF
TRBV25-1	TRBJ1-1	once	NA	TGTGCCAGCACTTACTCCTTCATGAACACTGAAGCTTTCTTT	CASTYSFMNTEAFF
TRBV4-1	TRBJ2-3	NA	NA	TGCGCCAGCAGCCAAGATGGCGGGCTTTTCACAGATACGCAGTATTTT	CASSQDGGLFTDTQYF
TRBV10-3	TRBJ1-1	NA	NA	TGTGCCATCAGCCCAGGGGTAGGGAACACTGAAGCTTTCTTT	CAISPGVGNTEAFF
TRBV2	TRBJ1-4	NA	TRBD1	TGTGCCAGCAGGCCCACCCCGACAGGGTATAATGAAAAACTGTTTTTT	CASRPTPTGYNEKLFF
TRBV7-3	TRBJ2-5	NA	TRBD2	TGTGCCAGCAGCAACACTAGCGGATCAGAGACCCAGTACTTC	CASSNTSGSETQYF
TRBV5-1	TRBJ1-1	NA	NA	TGCGCCAGCAGCGGAGGGGTGTCGATGAACACTGAAGCTTTCTTT	CASSGGVSMNTEAFF
TRBV12-3/TRBV12-4	TRBJ1-1	few	NA	TGTGCCAGCAGTCCCCCGGGGTTGACTGAAGCTTTCTTT	CASSPPGLTEAFF
TRBV4-1	TRBJ1-5	NA	NA	TGCGCCAGCAGCCAGCTGACGGGGATTAGCAATCAGCCCCAGCATTTT	CASSQLTGISNQPQHF
TRBV5-1	TRBJ2-7	few	TRBD1	TGCGCCAGCAGCGGCCGGACAGGGGGCTACGAGCAGTACTTC	CASSGRTGGYEQYF
TRBV5-5	TRBJ1-5	NA	NA	TGTGCCAGCAGCTTGCAACGGGTCGGTCAGCCCCAGCATTTT	CASSLQRVGQPQHF
TRBV9	TRBJ2-7	once	TRBD2	TGTGCCAGCAGCGTAAGCGGGGAACCCTACGAGCAGTACTTC	CASSVSGEPYEQYF
TRBV29-1	TRBJ1-2	NA	NA	TGCAGCGTTGACCAGGGCCGTGGCTACACCTTC	CSVDQGRGYTF
TRBV3-1/TRBV3-2	TRBJ1-6	NA	TRBD1	TGTGCCAGCAGCCCTGGGACAGGGAACTCACCCCTCCACTTT	CASSPGTGNSPLHF
TRBV9	TRBJ1-3	NA	TRBD1	TGTGCCAGCAGCGCTGGACAGGGGGTTGGAAACACCATATATTTT	CASSAGQGVGNTIYF